This T cell receptor (beta chain) emerged from a study of beta chain features in type 1 diabetes. The authors reverse transcribed all of the isolated RNA, so sequencing captured expressed TCRB transcripts. Sequencing was performed with immunoSEQ multiplex PCR; in TCRdb, only in-frame clones are kept and a portion is missing. The sample carries 300,000 to 350,000 clones, about 14% recorded once. Researchers reported sorting CD4+ naive, central memory, regulatory and stem cell-like memory cells via CD45RO/CCR7/CD25/CD127/CD95/CD27. The sample holds a few counts of this clone. Its antigen is not known. Study-wide results and limits: Any HLA effect on TCRB rearrangement was left unresolved by small sub-analyses. In patients and controls equally, PCR might favor templates that are shorter. Patients showed naive, central memory and Treg TCRB repertoires that appeared more similar than those of healthy donors. TCRB CDR3s from Type 1 diabetes patients were moderately but significantly shorter in all four CD4+ subsets.

CDR1 SEHNR and CDR2 FQNEAQ come from the germline V gene (reference sequence). Between the trimmed V and J ends, which lost 2 bases and 6 bases, there was a span of 22 bases. There are 17 residues in the CDR3. This clonotype originated in a woman between 18 and 29 years old with type 1 diabetes. The gene calls are TRBV7-9 and TRBJ1-2, with D tentatively TRBD1 (5 bases). Material: naive CD4+ T cells from blood. This CDR3 is CASSLLASGQGGHGYTF. Written as DNA, the CDR3 is TGTGCCAGCAGCTTATTGGCCTCTGGGCAGGGAGGACATGGCTACACCTTC.